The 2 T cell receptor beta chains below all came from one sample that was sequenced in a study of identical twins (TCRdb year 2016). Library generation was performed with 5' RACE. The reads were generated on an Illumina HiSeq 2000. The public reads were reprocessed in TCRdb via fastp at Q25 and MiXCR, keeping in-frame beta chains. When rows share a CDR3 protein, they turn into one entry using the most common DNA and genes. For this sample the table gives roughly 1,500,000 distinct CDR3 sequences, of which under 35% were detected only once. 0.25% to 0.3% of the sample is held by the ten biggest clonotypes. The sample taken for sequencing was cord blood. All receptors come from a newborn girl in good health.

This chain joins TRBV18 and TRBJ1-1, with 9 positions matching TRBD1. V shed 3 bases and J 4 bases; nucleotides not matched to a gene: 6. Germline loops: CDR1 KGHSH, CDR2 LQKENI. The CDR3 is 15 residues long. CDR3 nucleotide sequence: TGTGCCAGCTCACCCGGGACAGGGAAGAGCACTGAAGCTTTCTTT. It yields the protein CASSPGTGKSTEAFF.

CDR3 residues: CSARAPNWSNSPLHF. The CDR3 coding sequence is TGCAGTGCTAGAGCCCCCAACTGGAGTAATTCACCCCTCCACTTT. The rearrangement joins TRBV20-1 to TRBJ1-6; D is unclear. Trimming removed 1 base at V and 6 bases at J, with 13 bases between. Germline V gene data show CDR1 as DFQATT and CDR2 as SNEGSKA (reference sequence). The CDR3 contains 15 residues.